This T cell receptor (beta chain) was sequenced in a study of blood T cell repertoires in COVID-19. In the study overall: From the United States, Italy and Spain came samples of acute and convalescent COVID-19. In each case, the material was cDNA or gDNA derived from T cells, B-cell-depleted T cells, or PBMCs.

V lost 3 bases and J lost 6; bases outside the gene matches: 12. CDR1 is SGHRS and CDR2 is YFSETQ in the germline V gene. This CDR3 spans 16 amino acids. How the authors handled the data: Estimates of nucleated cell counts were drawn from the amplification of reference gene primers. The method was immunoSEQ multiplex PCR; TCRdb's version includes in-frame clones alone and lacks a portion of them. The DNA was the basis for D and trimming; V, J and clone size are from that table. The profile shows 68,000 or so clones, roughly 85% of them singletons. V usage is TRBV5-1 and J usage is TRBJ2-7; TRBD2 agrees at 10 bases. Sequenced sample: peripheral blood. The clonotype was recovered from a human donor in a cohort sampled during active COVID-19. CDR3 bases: TGCGCCAGCAGCTCCCCCTCTCTAGCGGGAGCCACCGAGCAGTACTTC. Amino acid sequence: CASSSPSLAGATEQYF. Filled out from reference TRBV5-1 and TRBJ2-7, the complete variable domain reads KAGVTQTPRYLIKTRGQQVTLSCSPISGHRSVSWYQQTPGQGLQFLFEYFSETQRNKGNFPGRFSGRQFSNSRSEMNVSTLELGDSALYLCASSSPSLAGATEQYFGPGTRLTVT.